This T cell receptor (beta chain) was recovered during a study of T-cell reconstitution after alpha-beta-depleted transplantation in children. Findings and limits, study-wide: Recipient T cells and thymic progenitors that survived gave rise to the high TCRbeta diversity observed at day 60 in some patients. A year had passed since transplant, and T-cell counts and diversity by then came mostly from newly produced T cells. Reportedly, roughly two months post-transplant, alpha-beta T cells arose from several hundred expanded graft clones.

This clonotype was seen repeatedly, ten times or more. What it binds is not known. Unique molecular identifiers were used to barcode this TCRbeta library. TCRdb ran MiXCR on the PCR reads and lists one entry per CDR3 protein. The table lists approximately 230,000 distinct CDR3 sequences, more than 20% of them singletons. The CDR3 totals 13 residues. V shed 3 bases and J shed 1 base, with 6 bases lying between them. This TCR was sampled from a female patient between 2 and 15 years old who had a stem cell transplant for congenital amegakaryocytic thrombocytopenia, so the T cells may come from the graft donor. The sample consisted of PBMCs, mostly from graft donor cells, taken 360 days after TCRalphabeta/CD19-depleted stem cell transplant. The chain uses TRBV12-3 or TRBV12-4 and TRBJ1-1; no clear D. CDR3 protein: CASSLAANTEAFF. In DNA, the CDR3 is TGTGCCAGCAGTTTGGCAGCGAACACTGAAGCTTTCTTT.